The entry below describes one T cell receptor (beta chain). Its cognate antigen is unknown. The sample comes from a study of lymphopenia after photon versus proton radiotherapy. General observations from the study: Proton therapy kept repertoires fairly stable, unlike photons, which gained effector/memory cells.

Only in-frame clones appear in the TCRdb table, and some are missing; sequencing was by immunoSEQ multiplex PCR. The sample shows 150,000 to 200,000 clones, approximately 90% of them seen only once. This clonotype originated in a man between 45 and 60 years old with gastric cancer. This sample comprised peripheral blood, obtained from a patient treated with photon-based radiotherapy.

Here the CDR3 reads CASNMARGEPQHF. In nucleotides, the CDR3 is TGTGCCAGCAATATGGCAAGGGGAGAGCCCCAGCATTTT. The chain employs TRBV7-2 and TRBJ1-5; TRBD1 might be the D (5 bases). Trimming removed 7 bases at V and 8 bases at J, with 15 bases between. Germline V gives CDR1 SGHTA, CDR2 FQGNSA. The CDR3 runs 13 residues. The entire variable domain, with the rest obtained from reference TRBV7-2 and TRBJ1-5, is as follows: GAGVSQSPSNKVTEKGKDVELRCDPISGHTALYWYRQSLGQGLEFLIYFQGNSAPDKSGLPSDRFSAERTGGSVSTLTIQRTQQEDSAVYLCASNMARGEPQHFGDGTRLSIL.